These T cell receptor beta chains were read from a single sample in a study of blood T cell repertoires in COVID-19. Clones were read by immunoSEQ multiplex PCR, and TCRdb kept only the in-frame ones, dropping some. The sample has about 89,000 clones, about 80% seen once. Sample: peripheral blood. The receptors shown here come from a woman older than 75 with acute or convalescent COVID-19. CDR3s include the opening cysteine and the closing phenylalanine or tryptophan. The D gene is left open where the match is weak. Expanded clones are given a class, and other clones once, few, many or no size at all.

d_gene: TRBD1; v_gene: TRBV5-1; abundance: few; j_gene: TRBJ1-3; CDR3nt: TGCGCCAGCAGCCCTGACAGGGCTGGAAACACCATATATTTT; CDR3aa: CASSPDRAGNTIYF
d_gene: TRBD2; v_gene: TRBV7-2; abundance: -; j_gene: TRBJ2-3; CDR3nt: TGTGCCAGCAGCCCCCGACAGCCACTAGCGGGAGATACGCAGTATTTT; CDR3aa: CASSPRQPLAGDTQYF
d_gene: TRBD2; v_gene: TRBV11-1; abundance: -; j_gene: TRBJ2-5; CDR3nt: TGTGCCAGCAGAGGGACTACTTTCCGAGAGACCCAGTACTTC; CDR3aa: CASRGTTFRETQYF
d_gene: -; v_gene: TRBV7-8; abundance: -; j_gene: TRBJ1-2; CDR3nt: TGTGCCAGCAGCTTATCAGGCCCTAACTATGGCTACACCTTC; CDR3aa: CASSLSGPNYGYTF
d_gene: TRBD2; v_gene: TRBV7-3; abundance: -; j_gene: TRBJ2-1; CDR3nt: TGTGCCAGCAGCTCTAGCGGGGGCTCCTACAATGAGCAGTTCTTC; CDR3aa: CASSSSGGSYNEQFF
d_gene: TRBD2; v_gene: TRBV7-6; abundance: -; j_gene: TRBJ2-3; CDR3nt: TGTGCCATCGCGCCAATAGGACTAGCGGGAGGGCCGGGCACAGATACGCAGTATTTT; CDR3aa: CAIAPIGLAGGPGTDTQYF
d_gene: -; v_gene: TRBV7-2; abundance: -; j_gene: TRBJ2-1; CDR3nt: TGTGCCAGCAGCTTAAAGGGCGGGTGGATGGCAAATGAGCAGTTCTTC; CDR3aa: CASSLKGGWMANEQFF
d_gene: TRBD2; v_gene: TRBV19; abundance: -; j_gene: TRBJ2-7; CDR3nt: TGTGCCAGTAAGTTTAGTGGACTAGCGGGGGCCTCAACAAGGGGATACGAGCAGTACTTC; CDR3aa: CASKFSGLAGASTRGYEQYF
d_gene: TRBD2; v_gene: TRBV9; abundance: -; j_gene: TRBJ2-7; CDR3nt: TGTGCCAGCAGCGTAATGGTTGTTAGCGGGAGGGCTACTACCTACGAGCAGTACTTC; CDR3aa: CASSVMVVSGRATTYEQYF
d_gene: -; v_gene: TRBV5-4; abundance: few; j_gene: TRBJ2-3; CDR3nt: TGTGCCAGCAGCTTGCGGACAGCGGGAAGCACAGATACGCAGTATTTT; CDR3aa: CASSLRTAGSTDTQYF
d_gene: -; v_gene: TRBV11-2; abundance: -; j_gene: TRBJ2-7; CDR3nt: TGTGCCAGCAGCATCGACTACGACTACGAGCAGTACTTC; CDR3aa: CASSIDYDYEQYF
d_gene: TRBD1; v_gene: TRBV19; abundance: few; j_gene: TRBJ1-5; CDR3nt: TGTGCCAGTAGTCGGTTCGGGACAGGGGGGAGCAATCAGCCCCAGCATTTT; CDR3aa: CASSRFGTGGSNQPQHF
d_gene: TRBD2; v_gene: TRBV7-8; abundance: -; j_gene: TRBJ2-1; CDR3nt: TGTGCCAGCAGCTTAGGGGGAACCGGGACTAGCGGGAGGAATGAGCAGTTCTTC; CDR3aa: CASSLGGTGTSGRNEQFF
d_gene: -; v_gene: TRBV9; abundance: -; j_gene: TRBJ1-4; CDR3nt: TGTGCCAGCAGCGCGGGACACCACAATGAAAAACTGTTTTTT; CDR3aa: CASSAGHHNEKLFF
d_gene: TRBD1; v_gene: TRBV19; abundance: once; j_gene: TRBJ2-4; CDR3nt: TGTGCCAGTAGTTCCGGGACAGCCTTACTGGAGAGCATTCAGTACTTC; CDR3aa: CASSSGTALLESIQYF
d_gene: -; v_gene: TRBV18; abundance: once; j_gene: TRBJ2-5; CDR3nt: TGTGCCAGCTCACCAACTAACTCCCAAGAGACCCAGTACTTC; CDR3aa: CASSPTNSQETQYF
d_gene: -; v_gene: TRBV18; abundance: -; j_gene: TRBJ2-5; CDR3nt: TGTGCCAGCTCACCACCGATAGAGGCAGAAGGCCGTCAAGAGACCCAGTACTTC; CDR3aa: CASSPPIEAEGRQETQYF
d_gene: -; v_gene: TRBV7-8; abundance: -; j_gene: TRBJ2-5; CDR3nt: TGTGCCAGCAGCTCAGTCGTGACCCAGTACTTC; CDR3aa: CASSSVVTQYF
d_gene: -; v_gene: TRBV5-6; abundance: -; j_gene: TRBJ2-5; CDR3nt: TGTGCCAGCAGCTCACGGAGCGGGGAGACCCAGTACTTC; CDR3aa: CASSSRSGETQYF
d_gene: -; v_gene: TRBV10-3; abundance: -; j_gene: TRBJ2-7; CDR3nt: TGTGCCATCAGTGGCTACAGGTACGAGCAGTACTTC; CDR3aa: CAISGYRYEQYF
d_gene: -; v_gene: TRBV5-4; abundance: medium-sized; j_gene: TRBJ1-5; CDR3nt: TGTGCCAGCAGCCCCCTTCCAGGGGAGGGGTCTAGCAATCAGCCCCAGCATTTT; CDR3aa: CASSPLPGEGSSNQPQHF
d_gene: TRBD1; v_gene: TRBV27; abundance: -; j_gene: TRBJ1-4; CDR3nt: TGTGCCAGCAGTCCCCGGGACAGGGAGGGAAAACTGTTTTTT; CDR3aa: CASSPRDREGKLFF
d_gene: -; v_gene: TRBV4-2; abundance: many; j_gene: TRBJ1-1; CDR3nt: TGTGCCAGCAGCCAAGAATGGTCAGGTGAAGCTTTCTTT; CDR3aa: CASSQEWSGEAFF
d_gene: TRBD2; v_gene: TRBV6-5; abundance: once; j_gene: TRBJ2-3; CDR3nt: TGTGCCAGCAGTTACTCCCTAACTAGCGTACAGGATACGCAGTATTTT; CDR3aa: CASSYSLTSVQDTQYF
d_gene: TRBD1; v_gene: TRBV7-8; abundance: -; j_gene: TRBJ1-1; CDR3nt: TGTGCCAGCAGCTTAGCTGGACAGGGTTTGAACACTGAAGCTTTCTTT; CDR3aa: CASSLAGQGLNTEAFF
d_gene: TRBD1; v_gene: TRBV6-5; abundance: -; j_gene: TRBJ2-7; CDR3nt: TGTGCCAGCAGCGGGGACAGCCCACCTTACGAGCAGTACTTC; CDR3aa: CASSGDSPPYEQYF
d_gene: -; v_gene: TRBV5-1; abundance: -; j_gene: TRBJ2-2; CDR3nt: TGCGCCAGCAGCTTGGAGGCAGGGCTTACAACCACCGGGGAGCTGTTTTTT; CDR3aa: CASSLEAGLTTTGELFF
d_gene: TRBD1; v_gene: TRBV6-5; abundance: -; j_gene: TRBJ2-2; CDR3nt: TGTGCCAGCAAGGCTCGACAGGGGAGTGCCGGGGAGCTGTTTTTT; CDR3aa: CASKARQGSAGELFF
d_gene: -; v_gene: TRBV7-9; abundance: -; j_gene: TRBJ1-2; CDR3nt: TGTGCCAGCAGCCCATCACAGGTTTGGGGCTATGGCTACACCTTC; CDR3aa: CASSPSQVWGYGYTF
d_gene: TRBD2; v_gene: TRBV29-1; abundance: -; j_gene: TRBJ2-1; CDR3nt: TGCAGCGTTAGGGTAGCGGGAGGATCCTACAATGAGCAGTTCTTC; CDR3aa: CSVRVAGGSYNEQFF
d_gene: TRBD1; v_gene: TRBV10-1; abundance: -; j_gene: TRBJ2-7; CDR3nt: TGCGCCAGCAGTGGGGACAGGGGGCAACACGAGCAGTACTTC; CDR3aa: CASSGDRGQHEQYF
d_gene: -; v_gene: TRBV9; abundance: -; j_gene: TRBJ1-1; CDR3nt: TGTGCCAGCAGCGTCGGGGGAGACACTGAAGCTTTCTTT; CDR3aa: CASSVGGDTEAFF
d_gene: TRBD1; v_gene: TRBV10-1; abundance: -; j_gene: TRBJ2-7; CDR3nt: TGCGCCAGCAGCCGACAGGGAGCCTACGAGCAGTACTTC; CDR3aa: CASSRQGAYEQYF
d_gene: TRBD2; v_gene: TRBV9; abundance: -; j_gene: TRBJ2-5; CDR3nt: TGTGCCAGCAGCGGTGGACTAGCGGGCCCAGAGACCCAGTACTTC; CDR3aa: CASSGGLAGPETQYF
d_gene: TRBD1; v_gene: TRBV19; abundance: -; j_gene: TRBJ1-1; CDR3nt: TGTGCCAGTAGCGACAGGGTTTCCACTGAAGCTTTCTTT; CDR3aa: CASSDRVSTEAFF
d_gene: TRBD1; v_gene: TRBV7-9; abundance: once; j_gene: TRBJ2-5; CDR3nt: TGTGCCAGCAGCTTAGAGTTCGGACAGGGATTGGCGGAGACCCAGTACTTC; CDR3aa: CASSLEFGQGLAETQYF
d_gene: -; v_gene: TRBV2; abundance: -; j_gene: TRBJ2-5; CDR3nt: TGTGCCAGCAGCGAACTTATGGGGGCCGCAGAGACCCAGTACTTC; CDR3aa: CASSELMGAAETQYF
d_gene: TRBD2; v_gene: TRBV6-6; abundance: -; j_gene: TRBJ2-7; CDR3nt: TGTGCCAGCAGTCAACGACAGGGAGCGGGACTAGCGGGGGGGCCGGACTACGAGCAGTACTTC; CDR3aa: CASSQRQGAGLAGGPDYEQYF
d_gene: TRBD2; v_gene: TRBV5-1; abundance: -; j_gene: TRBJ2-3; CDR3nt: TGCGCCAGCAGCTCAATTCGGGGGGCGCAGTATTTT; CDR3aa: CASSSIRGAQYF
d_gene: -; v_gene: TRBV19; abundance: once; j_gene: TRBJ2-4; CDR3nt: TGTGCCAGTATAGGGGGTGGGGACATTCAGTACTTC; CDR3aa: CASIGGGDIQYF
d_gene: -; v_gene: TRBV2; abundance: -; j_gene: TRBJ1-1; CDR3nt: TGTGCCAGCAGTGAAGGGGGGGGAGGCACTGAAGCTTTCTTT; CDR3aa: CASSEGGGGTEAFF
d_gene: -; v_gene: TRBV29-1; abundance: -; j_gene: TRBJ2-3; CDR3nt: TGCAGCGTTGGGTTGGCCACAGATACGCAGTATTTT; CDR3aa: CSVGLATDTQYF
d_gene: TRBD1; v_gene: TRBV11-2; abundance: -; j_gene: TRBJ2-3; CDR3nt: TGTGCCAGCAGCGTATACAGGGGATTCTCAGATACGCAGTATTTT; CDR3aa: CASSVYRGFSDTQYF
d_gene: -; v_gene: TRBV13; abundance: -; j_gene: TRBJ1-4; CDR3nt: TGTGCCAGCAGCACGGGGAGGTGGGAAAAACTGTTTTTT; CDR3aa: CASSTGRWEKLFF
d_gene: -; v_gene: TRBV3-1/TRBV3-2; abundance: once; j_gene: TRBJ2-7; CDR3nt: TGTGCCAGCAGCCAAGATCCGACAGCACGCGAGCAGTACTTC; CDR3aa: CASSQDPTAREQYF